This T cell receptor (beta chain) emerged from a study of T-cell reconstitution after alpha-beta-depleted transplantation in children. The V gene end was trimmed by 3 bases and the J gene end by 0 bases; junction bases not matched to a gene: 4. This CDR3 is 16 amino acids long. The germline gives CDR1 DFQATT, CDR2 SNEGSKA (reference sequence). This clonotype came up many times. Preparation of the TCRbeta library involved a method that used unique molecular identifiers. TCRdb used MiXCR to reprocess the PCR reads, holding one entry per CDR3 protein. The sample records around 100,000 distinct CDR3 sequences, 10% being singletons.

The chain couples TRBV20-1 to TRBJ2-2, with 10 positions matching TRBD1. The sequences come from PBMCs, collected before TCRalphabeta/CD19-depleted stem cell transplant. The TCR was taken from a boy aged 2-15 years with acute lymphoblastic leukemia, due to receive a stem cell transplant. The CDR3 coding sequence is TGCAGTGCTAGGGGGGACAGGGGAACGAACACCGGGGAGCTGTTTTTT. Protein product: CSARGDRGTNTGELFF.